Below are 30 T cell receptor beta chains sequenced from a single sample in a study of blood T cell repertoires in COVID-19. Produced via immunoSEQ multiplex PCR; TCRdb's table is partial and in-frame only. Of approximately 150,000 clones listed, 84% are singletons. Sequences were obtained from peripheral blood. These receptors were collected from a man in his 70s with acute or convalescent COVID-19.

V and J are TRBV6-2 or TRBV6-3 and TRBJ1-5; 8 bases match TRBD1. CDR1 and CDR2 (germline): MNHEY, SVGEGT. The CDR3 is 18 residues long. Unmatched junction bases numbered 11, after V lost 2 bases and J lost 2 bases. The CDR3 protein is CASSYTGRWGQGNQPQHF. CDR3 coding DNA: TGTGCCAGCAGTTACACTGGCCGGTGGGGACAGGGCAATCAGCCCCAGCATTTT.

The chain couples TRBV7-9 to TRBJ1-5, with 9 bases aligning to TRBD1. This CDR3 is 16 amino acids long. V lost 1 base, J lost 4 bases, and 5 bases stayed unmatched. Germline CDR1 SEHNR, CDR2 FQNEAQ (reference sequence). CDR3 sequence reads: CASSLGQGGTNQPQHF. In DNA, the CDR3 is TGTGCCAGCAGCTTAGGACAGGGGGGTACTAATCAGCCCCAGCATTTT.

Within the sample, this clone is medium-sized. This sequence joins TRBV5-4 and TRBJ1-2; no definite D call. The CDR3 has 17 residues. V was clipped by 1 base and J by 4 bases, with 20 bases between them. Germline V gene sequence: CDR1 SGHNT, CDR2 YYREEE (reference sequence). The CDR3 DNA reads TGTGCCAGCAGCTTGAAATTTGCGGATATTGGTGGCTATGGCTACACCTTC. Protein: CASSLKFADIGGYGYTF. The full variable domain, completed using reference TRBV5-4 and TRBJ1-2, is ETGVTQSPTHLIKTRGQQVTLRCSSQSGHNTVSWYQQALGQGPQFIFQYYREEENGRGNFPPRFSGLQFPNYSSELNVNALELDDSALYLCASSLKFADIGGYGYTFGSGTRLTVV.

CDR3 nucleotide sequence: TGTGCCAGCAGCCAAGATCCTCCAGGGGCCTCCTCTGGAAACACCATATATTTT. Amino acid sequence: CASSQDPPGASSGNTIYF. The chain carries TRBV3-1 (or the pseudogene TRBV3-2) and TRBJ1-3, with a possible D match to TRBD1 (6 bases). The germline V gene encodes CDR1 LGHDT and CDR2 YNNKEL (reference sequence). The CDR3 covers 18 residues. Trimming left V 0 bases short and J 0 bases short, with 15 bases between.

The J gene is TRBJ1-1, the V gene TRBV27; 7 bases line up with TRBD1. The CDR3 covers 15 residues. Germline V gives CDR1 MNHEY, CDR2 SMNVEV (reference sequence). The V and J ends lost 7 bases and 1 base, in that order; junction bases with no gene match: 9. DNA of the CDR3: TGTGCCAGCACCGCACTAGGGGACAGGAACACTGAAGCTTTCTTT. Amino acids: CASTALGDRNTEAFF.

The rearrangement uses TRBV7-6 and TRBJ2-7; D is possibly TRBD2 (6 bases). The length of the CDR3 is 16 residues. Trimming took 0 bases from V and 5 from J, leaving 17 bases between them. Germline CDR1 reads SGHVS; CDR2 reads FNYEAQ. CDR3 DNA sequence: TGTGCCAGCAGCTTAGCGGCAGGAGGAGGGCTGAACGAGCAGTACTTC. Its protein product is CASSLAAGGGLNEQYF.

The chain carries TRBV19 and TRBJ2-5; TRBD2 might be the D (5 bases). Trimming removed 1 base at V and 5 bases at J, with 8 bases between. Germline assignment: CDR1 LNHDA and CDR2 SQIVND (reference sequence). The CDR3 consists of 13 residues. CDR3 residues: CASSIAQRETQYF. DNA of the CDR3: TGTGCCAGTAGTATAGCCCAGCGGGAGACCCAGTACTTC.

This sequence joins TRBV5-6 and TRBJ2-7, with 8 bases aligning to TRBD1. The germline CDR1 and CDR2 sequences are SGHDT and YYEEEE. V lost 4 bases and J lost 5; bases outside the gene matches: 14. CDR3 size: 16 residues. In DNA, the CDR3 is TGTGCCAGCAGCAAAGAGACAGGGGTAGCCTTCGACGAGCAGTACTTC. Its protein product is CASSKETGVAFDEQYF.

The V gene is TRBV18, the J gene TRBJ2-1, with TRBD2 matching 11 bases. Germline values: CDR1 KGHSH, CDR2 LQKENI. Losses at the gene ends were 3 bases for V and 5 bases for J; bases not matched to a gene: 3. This CDR3 has 15 residues. Here the CDR3 DNA reads TGTGCCAGCTCACCGACTAGCGGGACGGACAATGAGCAGTTCTTC. Translating gives CASSPTSGTDNEQFF.

The rearrangement links TRBV2 to TRBJ1-5; the D gene is possibly TRBD1 (6 bases). The V gene's germline CDR1 is SNHLY and CDR2 FYNNEI. V was clipped by 5 bases and J by 6 bases, with 14 bases between them. This CDR3 region has 14 residues. CDR3: CASSQWAGAQPQHF. The CDR3 coding sequence is TGTGCCAGCAGTCAGTGGGCAGGGGCTCAGCCCCAGCATTTT.

This clone has more than one count but fewer than ten. This rearrangement joins TRBV3-1 (or the pseudogene TRBV3-2) to TRBJ1-4, with a possible D match to TRBD1 (5 bases). The germline V gene has CDR1 LGHDT and CDR2 YNNKEL (reference sequence). This CDR3 spans 13 amino acids. Trimming pared 8 bases from V and 4 bases from J, leaving 11 bases between. This CDR3 reads CASGGSVNEKLFF. CDR3 sequence (DNA): TGTGCCAGCGGGGGGTCAGTTAATGAAAAACTGTTTTTT.

The chain is built from TRBV11-2 and TRBJ2-3; no clear D. V shed 1 base and J shed 1 base, with 6 bases lying between them. The CDR3 covers 14 residues. Germline V gives CDR1 SGHAT, CDR2 FQNNGV. The CDR3 loop is CASSLVSGTDTQYF. The CDR3 bases are TGTGCCAGCAGCTTAGTAAGCGGCACAGATACGCAGTATTTT.

This clone was seen only a few times. The V gene is TRBV7-9, the J gene TRBJ2-3, with TRBD2 identical over 7 bases. Germline V CDR1 and CDR2: SEHNR, FQNEAQ (reference sequence). V dropped 5 bases and J dropped 0; count of bases not matched to a gene: 8. The CDR3 length is 16 residues. This chain's CDR3 is CASSLTAGRSTDTQYF. The CDR3 nucleotides read TGTGCCAGCAGCCTCACAGCGGGAAGGAGCACAGATACGCAGTATTTT.

V gene TRBV5-6 combines with J gene TRBJ1-1, with D unresolved. CDR1 is SGHDT and CDR2 is YYEEEE in the germline V gene. The CDR3 totals 16 residues. Trimming shortened V by 3 bases and J by 1 base, and 16 bases separated the two germline ends. The CDR3 DNA sequence: TGTGCCAGCAGCTCGGCTGGCGGTCCTCAGAACACTGAAGCTTTCTTT. It specifies CASSSAGGPQNTEAFF.

The chain employs TRBV5-1 and TRBJ1-4; TRBD1 agrees at 9 bases. This CDR3 contains 16 residues. V was pared by 3 bases and J by 3 bases, with 6 bases of the junction left unmatched. Germline lookup yields CDR1 SGHRS and CDR2 YFSETQ. This chain's CDR3 is CASSWGQGRSNEKLFF. The CDR3 DNA is TGCGCCAGCAGCTGGGGACAGGGCAGGTCTAATGAAAAACTGTTTTTT.

The rearrangement uses TRBV28 and TRBJ2-1; TRBD2 matches 10 bases. CDR3 length: 17 residues. V was clipped by 3 bases and J by 5 bases; unmatched bases: 10. The V gene's germline CDR1 is MDHEN and CDR2 SYDVKM. CDR3 region: CASSFARTSGLHNEQFF. The CDR3 nucleotides are TGTGCCAGCAGTTTCGCCCGGACTAGCGGCCTTCACAATGAGCAGTTCTTC. Filled out from reference TRBV28 and TRBJ2-1, the complete variable domain reads DVKVTQSSRYLVKRTGEKVFLECVQDMDHENMFWYRQDPGLGLRLIYFSYDVKMKEKGDIPEGYSVSREKKERFSLILESASTNQTSMYLCASSFARTSGLHNEQFFGPGTRLTVL.

V and J are TRBV9 and TRBJ2-2; D is possibly TRBD2 (7 bases). The CDR3 length is 15 residues. CDR1 and CDR2 (germline): SGDLS, YYNGEE. The V and J ends lost 2 bases and 4 bases respectively, with 12 bases between them. The CDR3 sequence is CASSVGGAGTGELFF. The CDR3 DNA is TGTGCCAGCAGCGTTGGGGGGGCCGGCACCGGGGAGCTGTTTTTT.

The CDR3 reads CASSLVQGIAPGELFF. The DNA for the CDR3 is TGCGCCAGCAGCTTGGTACAGGGAATCGCCCCCGGGGAGCTGTTTTTT. J is TRBJ2-2 and V is TRBV5-1; D possibly corresponds to TRBD1 (6 bases). This CDR3 region has 16 residues. Germline V gene lookup returns CDR1 SGHRS and CDR2 YFSETQ. Trimming shortened V by 0 bases and J by 6 bases, and 15 bases separated the two germline ends.

The rearrangement uses TRBV11-2 and TRBJ2-7; TRBD2 matches at 10 bases. The ends lost 5 bases at V and 4 bases at J; junction bases unmatched: 17. CDR1 and CDR2 from the germline V gene are SGHAT and FQNNGV. The length of the CDR3 is 18 residues. The CDR3 coding sequence is TGTGCCAGCAGCCCAACGGTCGGTAGCGGGAGGATTCGTTACGAGCAGTACTTC. Translating it yields CASSPTVGSGRIRYEQYF.

The rearrangement uses TRBV6-1 and TRBJ2-3; the D gene is possibly TRBD2 (6 bases). Germline V gene lookup returns CDR1 MNHNS and CDR2 SASEGT. Trimming pared 2 bases from V and 6 bases from J, leaving 18 bases between. The CDR3 is 16 residues long. CDR3 DNA sequence: TGTGCCAGCAGTGAATGGGACTTAGCCATGCGGGATACGCAGTATTTT. Its protein is CASSEWDLAMRDTQYF.

This rearrangement joins TRBV6-4 to TRBJ2-1; 8 bases match TRBD2. Germline V lookup: CDR1 MRHNA, CDR2 SNTAGT. The V gene end was trimmed by 2 bases and the J gene end by 6 bases; junction bases not matched to a gene: 0. This CDR3 region has 13 residues. The DNA of the CDR3 is TGTGCCAGCAGTGACGGGACTAGCAATGAGCAGTTCTTC. This encodes CASSDGTSNEQFF.

The gene calls are TRBV9 and TRBJ2-3; TRBD2 might be the D (6 bases). CDR3 length: 13 residues. The V and J ends lost 0 bases and 5 bases respectively, with 7 bases between them. The germline CDR1 and CDR2 sequences are SGDLS and YYNGEE. In DNA, the CDR3 is TGTGCCAGCAGCGTAGGCGGGGAAGATACGCAGTATTTT. The encoded protein is CASSVGGEDTQYF.

This chain's CDR3 is CASSLLAGGNQPQHF. The DNA of the CDR3 is TGCGCCAGCAGCTTGTTGGCAGGGGGAAATCAGCCCCAGCATTTT. V gene TRBV5-1 combines with J gene TRBJ1-5, with TRBD1 matching 7 bases. Germline V gene lookup returns CDR1 SGHRS and CDR2 YFSETQ. The CDR3 length is 15 residues. J was trimmed by 4 bases and V by 1 base; bases with no gene match: 5.

CDR3 residues: CASSIGRGNEKLFF. The CDR3 coding sequence is TGCGCCAGCAGCATAGGACGGGGTAATGAAAAACTGTTTTTT. The gene calls are TRBV5-1 and TRBJ1-4; D unclear. Germline CDR1 and CDR2: SGHRS and YFSETQ. There are 14 residues in the CDR3. Trimming took off 4 bases at V and 4 bases at J, with 11 bases between the two ends. Drawing the rest from reference TRBV5-1 and TRBJ1-4, the complete variable domain is KAGVTQTPRYLIKTRGQQVTLSCSPISGHRSVSWYQQTPGQGLQFLFEYFSETQRNKGNFPGRFSGRQFSNSRSEMNVSTLELGDSALYLCASSIGRGNEKLFFGSGTQLSVL.

The chain couples TRBV28 to TRBJ2-7, with 8 bases aligning to TRBD1. The V segment lost 4 bases and the J segment 0 bases; nucleotides outside the gene matches: 2. Germline V gene sequence: CDR1 MDHEN, CDR2 SYDVKM. The length of the CDR3 is 14 residues. This chain's CDR3 is CASSSGQGSYEQYF. In DNA, the CDR3 is TGTGCCAGCAGTTCCGGACAGGGCTCCTACGAGCAGTACTTC.

This rearrangement joins TRBV28 to TRBJ2-1; D is uncertain. The length of the CDR3 is 12 residues. The germline V gene encodes CDR1 MDHEN and CDR2 SYDVKM. Trimming pared 1 base from V and 10 bases from J, leaving 8 bases between. The CDR3 DNA reads TGTGCCAGCAGTTTATCATCTAGGGAGCAGTTCTTC. This sequence encodes CASSLSSREQFF.

There are a few counts of this clone. The same CDR3 can be traced to other DNA sequences in this sample. The chain is built from TRBV27 and TRBJ2-1; D remains ambiguous. Germline lookup yields CDR1 MNHEY and CDR2 SMNVEV (reference sequence). The CDR3 has 12 residues. The V and J ends lost 7 bases and 2 bases respectively, with 6 bases between them. DNA of the CDR3: TGTGCCAGCACCACAGCCTACAATGAGCAGTTCTTC. It specifies CASTTAYNEQFF.

This chain joins TRBV2 and TRBJ2-1; D may be TRBD2 (6 bases). The CDR3 contains 14 residues. CDR1 is SNHLY and CDR2 is FYNNEI in the germline V gene. Trimming pared 1 base from V and 6 bases from J, leaving 10 bases between. The DNA for the CDR3 is TGTGCCAGCAGTGAAGAGCGGGCGAGCAATGAGCAGTTCTTC. This gives the protein CASSEERASNEQFF. Full variable domain (remainder filled in from reference TRBV2 and TRBJ2-1): EPEVTQTPSHQVTQMGQEVILRCVPISNHLYFYWYRQILGQKVEFLVSFYNNEISEKSEIFDDQFSVERPDGSNFTLKIRSTKLEDSAMYFCASSEERASNEQFFGPGTRLTVL.

The count of this clone is one. V gene TRBV15 combines with J gene TRBJ2-7; D remains ambiguous. From germline, CDR1 is LNHNV and CDR2 YYDKDF (reference sequence). The germline V and J ends were trimmed by 0 bases and 0 bases, with 9 bases remaining between them. The CDR3 extends over 15 amino acids. The CDR3 region has the DNA TGTGCCACCAGCAGAGAGGGCAAGAGCTCCTACGAGCAGTACTTC. Translating gives CATSREGKSSYEQYF.

The rearrangement uses TRBV4-1 and TRBJ2-1, with TRBD2 matching over 11 bases. CDR1 and CDR2 (germline): MGHRA, YSYEKL. The CDR3 has 16 residues. J was trimmed by 5 bases and V by 0 bases; bases with no gene match: 3. This chain's CDR3 is CASSQERLAGNNEQFF. In DNA, the CDR3 is TGCGCCAGCAGCCAAGAGAGACTAGCGGGGAACAATGAGCAGTTCTTC.